The rows below give T cell receptor beta chains drawn from one sample of a study of human T cells and chemical hapten exposure. TCRdb recomputed calls from the RACE reads with MiXCR, one row per CDR3 protein. The sample gives approximately 120,000 distinct CDR3 sequences, approximately 8.8% of which show up once; 3% to 3.5% is in the top ten. Sequencing used whole blood, obtained in connection with sensitization to the hapten diphenylcyclopropenone (DPC). These TCRs come from a woman between 40 and 50 years old with alopecia areata. Some clones in this sample may be carry-over from other donors' samples. CDR3s include the opening cysteine and the closing phenylalanine or tryptophan. D genes are given only for firm matches. Size is omitted from some rows. Given values are once, few, many or a class for expanded clones.

D: .; V: TRBV11-2; J: TRBJ1-1; size: many; CDR3: CASSFVPPGAEAFF; DNA: TGTGCCAGCAGCTTTGTCCCCCCCGGGGCTGAAGCTTTCTTT
D: TRBD1; V: TRBV4-2; J: TRBJ2-1; size: many; CDR3: CASSQIQGVPYNEQFF; DNA: TGTGCCAGCAGCCAAATACAGGGGGTTCCTTACAATGAGCAGTTCTTC
D: .; V: TRBV4-3; J: TRBJ1-3; size: many; CDR3: CASSQGGQYGNTIYF; DNA: TGCGCCAGCAGCCAAGGCGGACAGTATGGAAACACCATATATTTT
D: .; V: TRBV7-2; J: TRBJ1-1; size: .; CDR3: CASSLAWSAFF; DNA: TGTGCCAGCAGCTTAGCGTGGTCGGCTTTCTTT
D: TRBD2; V: TRBV5-5; J: TRBJ2-2; size: .; CDR3: CASSLRGTSGTTRELFF; DNA: TGTGCCAGCAGCTTGAGAGGGACTAGCGGTACCACCCGGGAGCTGTTTTTT
D: .; V: TRBV24-1; J: TRBJ1-2; size: many; CDR3: CATSEQNYGYTF; DNA: TGTGCCACCAGTGAACAAAACTATGGCTACACCTTC
D: TRBD1; V: TRBV3-1; J: TRBJ2-1; size: few; CDR3: CASSPRRGGQGRDEQFF; DNA: TGTGCCAGCAGCCCCAGAAGGGGGGGACAGGGGAGAGATGAGCAGTTCTTC
D: .; V: TRBV5-1; J: TRBJ2-1; size: many; CDR3: CASSLGTEYNEQFF; DNA: TGCGCCAGCAGCTTGGGGACGGAGTACAATGAGCAGTTCTTC
D: TRBD1; V: TRBV18; J: TRBJ1-1; size: few; CDR3: CASSSGQGHTEAFF; DNA: TGTGCCAGCTCATCGGGACAGGGGCACACTGAAGCTTTCTTT
D: TRBD1; V: TRBV20-1; J: TRBJ1-3; size: few; CDR3: CSAGQGLSGNTIYF; DNA: TGCAGTGCAGGACAGGGCCTCTCTGGAAACACCATATATTTT
D: .; V: TRBV20-1; J: TRBJ2-2; size: few; CDR3: CSARGNWGYSVTGELFF; DNA: TGCAGTGCTAGAGGAAATTGGGGTTACTCCGTCACCGGGGAGCTGTTTTTT
D: TRBD2; V: TRBV11-2; J: TRBJ2-3; size: .; CDR3: CASSELAGVPDTQYF; DNA: TGTGCCAGCAGCGAATTAGCGGGGGTGCCAGATACGCAGTATTTT
D: .; V: TRBV2; J: TRBJ1-2; size: few; CDR3: CASSNGRSGYTF; DNA: TGTGCCAGCAGTAACGGACGGAGTGGCTACACCTTC
D: TRBD1; V: TRBV20-1; J: TRBJ1-2; size: .; CDR3: CSAVITGDPFYGYTF; DNA: TGCAGTGCTGTAATTACAGGGGACCCATTTTATGGCTACACCTTC
D: TRBD1; V: TRBV6-5; J: TRBJ1-2; size: .; CDR3: CASSWDRGFYSYTF; DNA: TGTGCCAGCAGTTGGGACAGGGGATTTTATAGCTACACCTTC
D: TRBD2; V: TRBV7-2; J: TRBJ2-5; size: few; CDR3: CASSFQRGAETQYF; DNA: TGTGCCAGCAGCTTCCAGCGGGGGGCAGAGACCCAGTACTTC
D: .; V: TRBV15; J: TRBJ1-2; size: .; CDR3: CATSHRGANYGYTF; DNA: TGTGCCACCAGCCACCGGGGAGCTAACTATGGCTACACCTTC
D: .; V: TRBV7-9; J: TRBJ1-1; size: few; CDR3: CASSRTGLAEAFF; DNA: TGTGCCAGCAGCCGCACAGGCTTGGCTGAAGCTTTCTTT
D: .; V: TRBV4-1; J: TRBJ1-5; size: few; CDR3: CASSQDAVPGNQPQHF; DNA: TGCGCCAGCAGCCAAGATGCGGTACCAGGCAATCAGCCCCAGCATTTT
D: .; V: TRBV6-5; J: TRBJ1-5; size: many; CDR3: CASSYSGVAGNQPQHF; DNA: TGTGCCAGCAGTTACTCGGGGGTCGCGGGCAATCAGCCCCAGCATTTT
D: .; V: TRBV28; J: TRBJ2-7; size: few; CDR3: CASSFWNEQYF; DNA: TGTGCCAGCAGTTTTTGGAACGAGCAGTACTTC
D: TRBD1; V: TRBV7-2; J: TRBJ1-1; size: many; CDR3: CASSLSRGRTEAFF; DNA: TGTGCCAGCAGCTTATCCAGGGGGCGAACTGAAGCTTTCTTT
D: .; V: TRBV7-2; J: TRBJ2-7; size: .; CDR3: CASSYGRQSYEQYF; DNA: TGTGCCAGCAGCTATGGCAGGCAATCCTACGAGCAGTACTTC
D: .; V: TRBV6-2/TRBV6-3; J: TRBJ2-3; size: many; CDR3: CASTEVSTDTQYF; DNA: TGTGCCAGCACCGAAGTTAGCACAGATACGCAGTATTTT
D: .; V: TRBV24-1; J: TRBJ2-7; size: few; CDR3: CATSDTAGYPYEQYF; DNA: TGTGCCACCAGTGATACAGCGGGTTACCCCTACGAGCAGTACTTC
D: TRBD2; V: TRBV4-3; J: TRBJ2-1; size: many; CDR3: CASSPWESRGGHNEQFF; DNA: TGCGCCAGCAGTCCCTGGGAGAGTCGGGGAGGGCACAATGAGCAGTTCTTC
D: .; V: TRBV7-7; J: TRBJ1-5; size: few; CDR3: CASSLDLSQPQHF; DNA: TGTGCCAGCAGCTTAGACTTGTCTCAGCCCCAGCATTTT
D: TRBD2; V: TRBV6-5; J: TRBJ2-1; size: .; CDR3: CASTEPGGHNEQFF; DNA: TGTGCCAGCACCGAGCCGGGGGGGCACAATGAGCAGTTCTTC
D: .; V: TRBV18; J: TRBJ1-2; size: few; CDR3: CASSSGQGGANYGYTF; DNA: TGTGCCAGCTCCTCCGGGCAAGGAGGGGCTAACTATGGCTACACCTTC
D: TRBD1; V: TRBV29-1; J: TRBJ2-7; size: many; CDR3: CSGAVDRAFGEQYF; DNA: TGCAGCGGGGCCGTCGACAGGGCTTTCGGCGAGCAGTACTTC
D: .; V: TRBV9; J: TRBJ2-3; size: many; CDR3: CASSVGPSTDTQYF; DNA: TGTGCCAGCAGCGTGGGCCCGAGCACAGATACGCAGTATTTT
D: .; V: TRBV6-5; J: TRBJ1-3; size: .; CDR3: CASSKQGSHGNTIYF; DNA: TGTGCCAGCAGTAAACAGGGTTCTCATGGAAACACCATATATTTT
D: TRBD1; V: TRBV11-3; J: TRBJ2-4; size: many; CDR3: CASSFGLVKQGMNIQYF; DNA: TGTGCCAGCAGCTTCGGGTTGGTCAAACAGGGGATGAACATTCAGTACTTC
D: TRBD1; V: TRBV2; J: TRBJ2-7; size: .; CDR3: CASSDRGPRHEQYF; DNA: TGTGCCAGCAGTGACAGGGGGCCAAGGCACGAGCAGTACTTC
D: .; V: TRBV14; J: TRBJ2-5; size: many; CDR3: CASSQNRDGTQYF; DNA: TGTGCCAGCAGCCAGAACAGGGATGGGACCCAGTACTTC
D: .; V: TRBV4-2; J: TRBJ1-4; size: many; CDR3: CASSQGGISRVKLFF; DNA: TGTGCCAGCAGCCAAGGGGGAATAAGCCGCGTAAAACTGTTTTTT
D: .; V: TRBV27; J: TRBJ1-6; size: few; CDR3: CASSLRLQQGHNSPLHF; DNA: TGTGCCAGCAGTTTAAGGTTGCAGCAGGGGCATAATTCACCCCTCCACTTT
D: .; V: TRBV27; J: TRBJ2-1; size: .; CDR3: CASKAYRADHNEQFF; DNA: TGTGCCAGCAAGGCTTACAGGGCAGACCACAATGAGCAGTTCTTC
D: TRBD2; V: TRBV5-1; J: TRBJ2-1; size: many; CDR3: CASSRGLAGGFEQFF; DNA: TGCGCCAGCAGCCGTGGACTAGCGGGGGGGTTTGAGCAGTTCTTC
D: .; V: TRBV20-1; J: TRBJ2-7; size: few; CDR3: CSANPGSRMSEQYF; DNA: TGCAGTGCTAATCCGGGCTCGCGAATGTCGGAGCAGTACTTC
D: .; V: TRBV3-1; J: TRBJ2-7; size: few; CDR3: CASSQESQARQYF; DNA: TGTGCCAGCAGCCAAGAGTCCCAGGCGAGGCAGTACTTC
D: .; V: TRBV2; J: TRBJ2-1; size: .; CDR3: CASSLGGRAEQFF; DNA: TGTGCCAGCTCCCTTGGGGGGCGCGCTGAGCAGTTCTTC
D: TRBD1; V: TRBV2; J: TRBJ2-1; size: .; CDR3: CASRGGQGFDEQFF; DNA: TGTGCCAGCAGGGGGGGACAGGGATTCGATGAGCAGTTCTTC
D: TRBD1; V: TRBV7-3; J: TRBJ1-1; size: few; CDR3: CASSLTGGTGTEAFF; DNA: TGTGCCAGCAGCTTAACAGGGGGCACTGGCACTGAAGCTTTCTTT
D: TRBD1; V: TRBV6-1; J: TRBJ1-2; size: .; CDR3: CASSDQGGFSTF; DNA: TGTGCCAGCAGTGATCAGGGGGGTTTCTCTACCTTC
D: .; V: TRBV29-1; J: TRBJ2-1; size: .; CDR3: CSVGEGFINEQFF; DNA: TGCAGCGTTGGAGAGGGATTCATCAATGAGCAGTTCTTC
D: .; V: TRBV7-2; J: TRBJ1-3; size: few; CDR3: CASSLAFQVSSGNTIYF; DNA: TGTGCCAGCAGCTTAGCGTTTCAGGTCAGCTCTGGAAACACCATATATTTT
D: .; V: TRBV12-3/TRBV12-4; J: TRBJ2-4; size: .; CDR3: CASSMSSNIQYF; DNA: TGTGCCAGCAGTATGTCAAGTAACATTCAGTACTTC
D: .; V: TRBV6-2/TRBV6-3; J: TRBJ1-1; size: .; CDR3: CASRGWMNTEAFF; DNA: TGTGCCAGCAGGGGGTGGATGAACACTGAAGCTTTCTTT
D: .; V: TRBV7-2; J: TRBJ1-2; size: many; CDR3: CASSSAVGDYGYTF; DNA: TGTGCCAGCAGCTCGGCGGTAGGCGACTATGGCTACACCTTC
D: TRBD2; V: TRBV28; J: TRBJ2-1; size: few; CDR3: CASSSSGAPNNEQFF; DNA: TGTGCCAGCAGTTCTAGCGGGGCCCCTAACAATGAGCAGTTCTTC
D: .; V: TRBV27; J: TRBJ1-1; size: few; CDR3: CASSSTGISSEAFF; DNA: TGTGCCAGCAGTTCAACAGGGATCAGTTCTGAAGCTTTCTTT
D: .; V: TRBV7-8; J: TRBJ2-7; size: few; CDR3: CASSLAGQDYEQYF; DNA: TGTGCCAGCAGCTTAGCGGGACAAGACTACGAGCAGTACTTC
D: .; V: TRBV5-1; J: TRBJ2-4; size: .; CDR3: CASSLRSGQGLGNDIQYF; DNA: TGCGCCAGCAGCTTGAGGTCGGGGCAGGGTCTAGGTAATGACATTCAGTACTTC
D: TRBD1; V: TRBV7-2; J: TRBJ1-6; size: many; CDR3: CASSLVDRGSPLHF; DNA: TGTGCCAGCAGCTTAGTGGACAGGGGCTCACCCCTCCACTTT